These 17 T cell receptor beta chains were all obtained from the same sample, sequenced in a study of HIV-infected patients and healthy controls. The repertoire came from unfractionated whole blood and reflected all unsorted peripheral T cells. Reverse transcription used around 480 ng RNA and constant-region primers for alpha and beta. Separate chain-specific third strand synthesis with multiplexing indices produced the alpha and beta libraries. TCRdb re-called the 5' RACE reads with MiXCR, one entry per CDR3 protein. The profile shows several thousand distinct CDR3 sequences, 9.3% of them singletons. The sequencing used blood, collected before antiretroviral therapy. These receptors came from an adult with HIV infection.

By share of the sample, this clonotype is large (0.1 to 1%). The gene calls are TRBV7-8 and TRBJ2-1; 8 nucleotides align to TRBD2. V lost 3 bases and J lost 6; bases outside the gene matches: 13. The CDR3 is 17 amino acids. The germline CDR1 and CDR2 sequences are SGHVS and FQNEAQ. CDR3 bases: TGTGCCAGCAGCTTGATCGGGGGGGCGATGGCTACCAATGAGCAGTTCTTC. This translates into CASSLIGGAMATNEQFF.

This clonotype is labeled medium-sized. The V call is TRBV7-9, the J call TRBJ2-7, with unresolved D. Germline CDR1 reads SEHNR; CDR2 reads FQNEAQ (reference sequence). The CDR3 totals 11 residues. Trimming removed 1 base at V and 6 bases at J, with 4 bases between. The CDR3 loop is CASSLVSEQYF. As DNA, the CDR3 is TGTGCCAGCAGCTTAGTTAGCGAGCAGTACTTC.

This clonotype was observed many times. The V call is TRBV29-1, the J call TRBJ1-1, with D tentatively TRBD1 (5 bases). The CDR3 loop spans 12 amino acids. CDR1 is SQVTM and CDR2 is ANQGSEA in the germline V gene. With 7 bases removed from V and 1 base from J, the gap between germline ends came to 10 bases. The CDR3 DNA follows: TGCAGCGCTGGGACGGCGAACACTGAAGCTTTCTTT. This encodes CSAGTANTEAFF. Combining the CDR3 with reference TRBV29-1 and TRBJ1-1 gives the whole variable domain SAVISQKPSRDICQRGTSLTIQCQVDSQVTMMFWYRQQPGQSLTLIATANQGSEATYESGFVIDKFPISRPNLTFSTLTVSNMSPEDSSIYLCSAGTANTEAFFGQGTRLTVV.

This clonotype is termed medium-sized. The chain couples TRBV20-1 to TRBJ2-5, with 10 bases identical to TRBD2. The CDR3 covers 14 residues. The germline V gene encodes CDR1 DFQATT and CDR2 SNEGSKA (reference sequence). The V segment lost 3 bases and the J segment 5 bases; nucleotides outside the gene matches: 6. The CDR3 spells CSASLAGVGETQYF. The CDR3 nucleotides read TGCAGTGCTAGCCTAGCGGGAGTGGGGGAGACCCAGTACTTC.

The chain carries TRBV18 and TRBJ2-2; 8 nucleotides align to TRBD1. Germline V gene sequence: CDR1 KGHSH, CDR2 LQKENI. The CDR3 loop spans 15 amino acids. V trimming: 6 bases; J trimming: 1 base; junction bases outside the gene matches: 4. The CDR3 region has the DNA TGTGCCAGCTCGAGAGGGACAGGGAACACCGGGGAGCTGTTTTTT. Encoded protein: CASSRGTGNTGELFF.

This clonotype came up a few times. The chain is built from TRBV25-1 and TRBJ1-1; weak D call: TRBD1 (5 bases). The CDR3 spans 13 residues. Germline CDR1 reads MGHDK; CDR2 reads SYGVNS. Trimming stripped 6 bases from V and 7 bases from J, with 15 bases between. The CDR3, as DNA: TGTGCCAGCAGCCCCCCTCCAGGGATTGAAGCTTTCTTT. Translated, it gives CASSPPPGIEAFF.

By share, this clonotype counts as medium-sized. The chain is built from TRBV29-1 and TRBJ2-5, with TRBD1 matching over 8 bases. CDR3 length: 14 residues. With V trimmed by 4 bases and J by 0 bases, 4 bases remained unmatched. Germline CDR1 reads SQVTM; CDR2 reads ANQGSEA. The CDR3 DNA sequence: TGCAGCGTTGGACAGGGGACCTACCAAGAGACCCAGTACTTC. Residues: CSVGQGTYQETQYF.

The rearrangement uses TRBV6-2 or TRBV6-3 and TRBJ2-7; TRBD1 matches at 7 bases. This CDR3 contains 14 residues. Unmatched junction bases numbered 6, after V lost 4 bases and J lost 3 bases. Looked up from germline, CDR1 is MNHEY and CDR2 is SVGEGT. The CDR3 spells CASSSPGQLYEQYF. The CDR3, as DNA: TGTGCCAGCAGTTCTCCGGGACAGCTCTACGAGCAGTACTTC.

By sample share, this clonotype is medium-sized. It is unclear where the CDR3 begins or ends on the DNA, so no DNA is shown, and the CDR3 is as TCRdb lists it. This chain links TRBV6-5 with TRBJ2-1; whether TRBD2, the table's D call, matches the DNA was not checked. The CDR3 adds up to 16 amino acids, both ends counted. The germline V gene encodes CDR1 MNHEY and CDR2 SVGAGI. The chain's CDR3 is CASSSSGGGNYNEQFF.

This clonotype is medium-sized within its sample. The J gene is TRBJ1-6, the V gene TRBV27; D is uncertain. CDR1 and CDR2 from the germline V gene are MNHEY and SMNVEV (reference sequence). The V end lost 0 bases, the J end lost 8 bases, and 5 bases lay between the germline ends. CDR3 size: 13 residues. CDR3: CASSLSGYSPLHF. The CDR3 bases are TGTGCCAGCAGTTTATCGGGTTATTCACCCCTCCACTTT.

There are many counts of this clonotype. This chain links TRBV12-3 or TRBV12-4 with TRBJ2-7; D ambiguous. The CDR3 has 12 amino acids. V lost 3 bases, J lost 2 bases, and 5 bases lay in between. CDR3 region: CASSLTTYEQYF. CDR3 nucleotide sequence: TGTGCCAGCAGTTTGACAACCTACGAGCAGTACTTC.

By frequency in the sample, this clonotype is medium-sized. The chain employs TRBV20-1 and TRBJ2-7; D remains ambiguous. Germline loops: CDR1 DFQATT, CDR2 SNEGSKA (reference sequence). Between the trimmed V and J ends, which lost 5 bases and 2 bases, there was a span of 19 bases. CDR3 length: 15 residues. The CDR3 loop is CSALGVGILAYEQYF. CDR3 in DNA: TGCAGTGCTCTAGGCGTGGGAATCCTCGCCTACGAGCAGTACTTC.

The chain couples TRBV20-1 to TRBJ1-1, with D hard to call. The CDR3 runs 12 residues. With 5 bases removed from V and 0 bases from J, the gap between germline ends came to 7 bases. Germline CDR1 and CDR2: DFQATT and SNEGSKA (reference sequence). CDR3 nucleotide sequence: TGCAGTGCTCCAGGCCTGAACACTGAAGCTTTCTTT. It yields the protein CSAPGLNTEAFF.

In its sample, this clonotype is medium-sized. Here the CDR3 reads CASSMTGYTEAFF. The CDR3 DNA reads as TGTGCCAGCAGTATGACGGGTTACACTGAAGCTTTCTTT. The V call is TRBV27, the J call TRBJ1-1; D not certain. CDR3 length: 13 amino acids. The V end was cut by 5 bases, the J end by 3 bases, with 10 bases between. Per the germline V gene, CDR1 is MNHEY and CDR2 is SMNVEV (reference sequence).

On this clonotype itself: A much larger clone differs from this one at a single base, so this may be a read error. The chain employs TRBV7-9 and TRBJ2-1, with a possible D match to TRBD2 (6 bases). Germline CDR1 SEHNR, CDR2 FQNEAQ (reference sequence). CDR3 length: 14 residues. CDR3 sequence reads: CASIPRDSYNEQSF. CDR3 sequence (DNA): TGTGCCAGCATCCCAAGGGACTCCTACAATGAGCAGTCCTTC. The whole variable domain, filled in from reference TRBV7-9 and TRBJ2-1, reads DTGVSQNPRHKITKRGQNVTFRCDPISEHNRLYWYRQTLGQGPEFLTYFQNEAQLEKSRLLSDRFSAERPKGSFSTLEIQRTEQGDSAMYLCASIPRDSYNEQSFGPGTRLTVL.

By sample fraction, this clonotype is medium-sized. The chain recombines TRBV3-1 with TRBJ2-2; 14 nucleotides line up with TRBD2. The CDR3 has 16 residues. V trimming: 4 bases; J trimming: 4 bases; junction bases outside the gene matches: 2. CDR1 LGHDT and CDR2 YNNKEL come from the germline V gene (reference sequence). Here the CDR3 DNA reads TGTGCCAGCAGCCGAGGGACTAGCGGGAGCACCGGGGAGCTGTTTTTT. This codes for CASSRGTSGSTGELFF.

There are many counts of this clonotype. The CDR3 sequence: CASSLGGLAGYEQYF. As DNA, the CDR3 is TGTGCCAGCAGCTTAGGGGGACTAGCGGGCTACGAGCAGTACTTC. The chain carries TRBV11-3 and TRBJ2-7; TRBD2 matches 12 bases. The CDR3 sequence is 15 residues long. The germline V gene has CDR1 SGHNT and CDR2 YENEEA. The V segment lost 1 base and the J segment 3 bases; nucleotides outside the gene matches: 1.